This TCR beta chain was recovered during a study of T-cell memory formation after mild COVID-19. Per germline, CDR1 SGHTA and CDR2 FQGTGA. This CDR3 has 11 residues. V was trimmed by 8 bases and J by 5 bases, leaving 9 bases between them. This clonotype was detected a few times. Its antigen is undetermined. The study, taken as a whole, reports: Within pre-infection memory, some responding clones were found, suggesting cross-reactive memory joined.

Using constant-segment primers, 5'RACE produced TCR alpha and TCR beta cDNA libraries carrying sample barcodes and UMIs. MiXCR was run by TCRdb on the 5' RACE reads, yielding one entry per CDR3 protein. The table lists more than 350,000 distinct CDR3 sequences, about 15% of them singletons. The rearrangement uses TRBV7-3 and TRBJ1-1; D not resolved. The sequence came from a man in his late teens or twenties who had mild COVID-19 (a few samples of this study predate the infection). Cell type and time point are not known. Input material: PBMCs or a T cell subset sorted from them (not recorded which). The CDR3 loop reads CASGLLTEAFF. CDR3 bases: TGTGCCAGCGGCCTATTGACTGAAGCTTTCTTT.